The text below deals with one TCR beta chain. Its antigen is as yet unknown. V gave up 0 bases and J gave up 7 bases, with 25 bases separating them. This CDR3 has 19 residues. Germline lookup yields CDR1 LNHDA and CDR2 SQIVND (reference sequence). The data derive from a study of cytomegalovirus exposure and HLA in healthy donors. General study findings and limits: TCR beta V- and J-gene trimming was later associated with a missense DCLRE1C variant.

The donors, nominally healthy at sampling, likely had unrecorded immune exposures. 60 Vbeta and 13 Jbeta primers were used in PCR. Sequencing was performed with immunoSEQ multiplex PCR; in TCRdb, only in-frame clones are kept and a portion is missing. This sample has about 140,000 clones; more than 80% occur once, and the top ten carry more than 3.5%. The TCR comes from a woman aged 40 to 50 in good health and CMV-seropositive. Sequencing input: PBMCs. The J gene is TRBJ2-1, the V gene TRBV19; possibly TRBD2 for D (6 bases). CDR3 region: CASSIDWFSAGRSGNEQFF. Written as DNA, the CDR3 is TGTGCCAGTAGTATAGATTGGTTTTCAGCGGGCAGATCGGGTAATGAGCAGTTCTTC.